This TCR beta chain stems from a study of T cell responses to AZD1222 COVID-19 vaccine. Notes on this clone: What it binds is not known.

Study-level findings and limits: The donor group comprised mostly white British people and more females; the analysis possibly underestimated clonal diversity. Samples come after the peak T cell response, not at day 14. Distributed over spike, vaccine-associated CD4 TCRs predominated at 160-218 and 743-854. As reported, nearly half of all spike-specific TCRs target variant regions that are unmutated.

Generated by immunoSEQ multiplex PCR, the TCRdb table keeps only in-frame clones and is missing some. The repertoire holds 180,000 or so clones, with approximately 90% as singletons. Germline V gives CDR1 SGHRS, CDR2 YFSETQ. The CDR3 extends over 11 amino acids. Trimming stripped 0 bases from V and 5 bases from J, with 2 bases between. The chain has TRBV5-1 and TRBJ2-5; no reliable D call. This TCR came from an adult who received the AZD1222 COVID-19 vaccine. Sequences were derived from peripheral blood, sampled 28 days after the second AZD1222 dose. The CDR3 loop is CASSLAETQYF. CDR3 sequence (DNA): TGCGCCAGCAGCTTGGCTGAGACCCAGTACTTC. Filled out from reference TRBV5-1 and TRBJ2-5, the complete variable domain reads KAGVTQTPRYLIKTRGQQVTLSCSPISGHRSVSWYQQTPGQGLQFLFEYFSETQRNKGNFPGRFSGRQFSNSRSEMNVSTLELGDSALYLCASSLAETQYFGPGTRLLVL.